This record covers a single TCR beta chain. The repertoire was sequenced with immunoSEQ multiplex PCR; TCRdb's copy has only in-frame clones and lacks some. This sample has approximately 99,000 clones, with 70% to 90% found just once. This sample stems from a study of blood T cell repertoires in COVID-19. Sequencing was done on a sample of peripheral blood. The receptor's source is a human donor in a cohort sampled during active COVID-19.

This chain's CDR3 is CASSPSSTDTQYF. The CDR3 DNA follows: TGTGCCAGCTCACCTTCTAGCACAGATACGCAGTATTTT. The chain joins TRBV18 to TRBJ2-3; D call uncertain. Between the trimmed V and J ends, which lost 3 bases and 0 bases, there was a span of 4 bases. CDR3 length: 13 amino acids. From germline, CDR1 is KGHSH and CDR2 LQKENI.